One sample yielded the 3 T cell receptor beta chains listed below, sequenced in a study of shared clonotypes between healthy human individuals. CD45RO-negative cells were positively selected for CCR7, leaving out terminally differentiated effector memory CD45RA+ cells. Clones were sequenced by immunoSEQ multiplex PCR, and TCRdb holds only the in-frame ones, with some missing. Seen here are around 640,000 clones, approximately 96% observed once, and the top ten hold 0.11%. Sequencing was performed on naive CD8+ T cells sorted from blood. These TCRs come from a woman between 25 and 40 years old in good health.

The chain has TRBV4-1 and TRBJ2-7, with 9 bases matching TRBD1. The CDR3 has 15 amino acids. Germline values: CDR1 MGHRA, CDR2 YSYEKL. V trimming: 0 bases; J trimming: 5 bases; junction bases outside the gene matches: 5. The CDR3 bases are TGCGCCAGCAGCCAAGAAGGGACAGGGATACACGAGCAGTACTTC. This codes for CASSQEGTGIHEQYF.

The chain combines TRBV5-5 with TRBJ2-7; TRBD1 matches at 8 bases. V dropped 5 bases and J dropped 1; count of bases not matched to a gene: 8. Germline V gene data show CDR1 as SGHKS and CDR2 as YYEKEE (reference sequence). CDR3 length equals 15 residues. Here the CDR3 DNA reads TGTGCCAGCAGTCATACAGGGGGAATGTCCTACGAGCAGTACTTC. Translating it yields CASSHTGGMSYEQYF.

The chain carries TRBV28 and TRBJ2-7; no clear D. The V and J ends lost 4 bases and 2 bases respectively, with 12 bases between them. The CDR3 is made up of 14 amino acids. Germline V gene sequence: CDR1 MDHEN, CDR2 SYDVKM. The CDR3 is CASSSVLLPYEQYF. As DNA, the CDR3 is TGTGCCAGCAGTTCCGTGCTCCTACCCTACGAGCAGTACTTC.